The next 6 T cell receptor beta chains were all read from a single sample in a study of cytomegalovirus exposure and HLA in healthy donors. Amplification used 60 Vbeta primers and 13 Jbeta primers. Profiled with immunoSEQ multiplex PCR; TCRdb holds only in-frame clones, not every one. The profile shows roughly 230,000 clones, about 77% of them singletons. The sample taken for sequencing was PBMCs. Every receptor here comes from a boy younger than 18 in good health and CMV-seronegative.

V and J are TRBV7-2 and TRBJ2-2, with 7 bases aligning to TRBD1. This CDR3 has 15 amino acids. The V and J ends lost 5 bases and 5 bases, in that order; junction bases with no gene match: 8. CDR1 and CDR2 from the germline V gene are SGHTA and FQGNSA. The CDR3: CASSPKTGWTGELFF. The CDR3 DNA reads TGTGCCAGCAGCCCTAAGACAGGGTGGACCGGGGAGCTGTTTTTT.

V gene TRBV13 combines with J gene TRBJ2-3, with 7 bases identical to TRBD1. V lost 5 bases to trimming and J lost 3 bases; unmatched junction nucleotides: 11. Germline CDR1 reads PRHDT; CDR2 reads FYEKMQ (reference sequence). The CDR3 totals 16 residues. The CDR3, as DNA: TGTGCCAGCAGCCTAAGCGAACAGGGGTGGACAGATACGCAGTATTTT. Its protein product is CASSLSEQGWTDTQYF.

The chain links TRBV30 to TRBJ2-1, with 7 bases identical to TRBD2. The CDR3 contains 16 residues. Germline CDR1 GTSNPN, CDR2 SVGIG (reference sequence). J lost 3 bases, V lost 1 base, and 9 bases had no gene match. DNA for the CDR3: TGTGCCTGGAGTGGTCGGACGGCGGGGGACTACAATGAGCAGTTCTTC. Its translation is CAWSGRTAGDYNEQFF.

The rearrangement joins TRBV6-1 to TRBJ2-3; no clear D. This CDR3 contains 14 residues. With 2 bases removed from V and 4 bases from J, the gap between germline ends came to 10 bases. CDR1 and CDR2 (germline): MNHNS, SASEGT. As DNA, the CDR3 is TGTGCCAGCAGTGAACTCTTTTCAGCAGATACGCAGTATTTT. Encoded protein: CASSELFSADTQYF.

The J gene is TRBJ2-1, the V gene TRBV10-3, with 10 bases that match TRBD1. J lost 6 bases, V lost 5 bases, and 7 bases had no gene match. Germline assignment: CDR1 ENHRY and CDR2 SYGVKD. This CDR3 contains 15 residues. The CDR3 protein is CAISPDRGPRNEQFF. The CDR3, as DNA: TGTGCCATCAGTCCTGACAGGGGGCCTCGCAATGAGCAGTTCTTC.

The chain is built from TRBV7-3 and TRBJ1-1; D ambiguous. V was shortened by 2 bases and J by 3 bases, with 16 bases between the two germline ends. Germline CDR1 SGHTA, CDR2 FQGTGA. The CDR3 is made up of 16 amino acids. The DNA for the CDR3 is TGTGCCAGCAGCTTATTGGCCCCCCAAGCGGACACTGAAGCTTTCTTT. Its protein is CASSLLAPQADTEAFF.